The entry below describes one T cell receptor beta chain. The sample comes from a study of blood T cell repertoires in COVID-19. Study information: T cells, B-cell-depleted T cells, or PBMCs provided the cDNA or gDNA that served as material.

Study members were between 18 and 89 years old and lived in around 24 US regions. Within 2 weeks before study entry, exposed participants met a COVID-19 case. Method: immunoSEQ multiplex PCR; TCRdb's copy keeps in-frame clones and lacks some. The sample comprises approximately 260,000 clones, roughly 84% of which are singletons, and approximately 6.6% rests with the top ten. The CDR3 is made up of 15 amino acids. The J segment lost 10 bases and the V segment lost 3 bases, leaving 8 bases of the junction unmatched. Germline assignment: CDR1 KGHDR and CDR2 SFDVKD. The sequence was obtained from a woman between 45 and 60 years old who had been exposed to COVID-19. Sequenced sample: PBMCs or T cells enriched from blood (not recorded which). The rearrangement links TRBV24-1 to TRBJ1-4, with 9 bases matching TRBD1. In nucleotides, the CDR3 is TGTGCCACCAGTGATCCCGGGACAGGGCCCGGAAAACTGTTTTTT. Its translation: CATSDPGTGPGKLFF.